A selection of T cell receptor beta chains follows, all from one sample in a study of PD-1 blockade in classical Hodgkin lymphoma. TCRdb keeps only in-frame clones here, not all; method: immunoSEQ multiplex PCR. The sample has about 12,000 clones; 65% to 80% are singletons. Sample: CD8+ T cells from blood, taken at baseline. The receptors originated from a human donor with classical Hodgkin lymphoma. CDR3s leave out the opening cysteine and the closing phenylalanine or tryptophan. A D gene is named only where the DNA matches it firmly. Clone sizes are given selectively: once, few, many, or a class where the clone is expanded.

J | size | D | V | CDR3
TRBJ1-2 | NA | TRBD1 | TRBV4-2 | ASRDTGVYT
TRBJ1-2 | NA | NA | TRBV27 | ASSLSAFFDYGYT
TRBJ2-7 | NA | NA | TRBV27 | ASSLAPGPYEQY
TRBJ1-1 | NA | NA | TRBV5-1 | ASSFTFPSNTEAF
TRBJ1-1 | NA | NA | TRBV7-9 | ASSDLGAEAF
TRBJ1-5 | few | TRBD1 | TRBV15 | ATSYSTGLGQPQH
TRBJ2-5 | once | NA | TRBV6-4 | ASSPSSGAQETQY
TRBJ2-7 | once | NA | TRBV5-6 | ASSQGAYEQY
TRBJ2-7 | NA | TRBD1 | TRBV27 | ASRPGQIPYEQY
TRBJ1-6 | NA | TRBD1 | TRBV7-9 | ASSNGQGVSPLH
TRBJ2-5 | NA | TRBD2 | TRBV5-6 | ASSTGTSGGWETQY
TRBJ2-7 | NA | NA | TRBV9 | ASSPTDGPYEQY
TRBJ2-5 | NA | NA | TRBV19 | ASSHQETQY
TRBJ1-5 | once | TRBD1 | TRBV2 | ASRLDRGSNQPQH
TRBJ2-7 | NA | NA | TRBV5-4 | ASSSRVYEQY
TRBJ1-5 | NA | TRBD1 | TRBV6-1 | ASSEDGQVTVSNQPQH
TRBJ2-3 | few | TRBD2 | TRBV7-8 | ASSSLAGAPDTQY
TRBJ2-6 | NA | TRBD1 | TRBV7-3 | ASSAPTGTGSSGANVLT
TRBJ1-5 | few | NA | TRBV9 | ASSVGNSNQPQH
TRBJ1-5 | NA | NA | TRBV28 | ASRVGPTVGYSNQPQH
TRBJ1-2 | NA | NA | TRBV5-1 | ASSYGSFYGYT
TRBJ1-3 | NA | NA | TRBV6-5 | ASSGQFSGNTIY
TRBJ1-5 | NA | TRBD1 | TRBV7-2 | ASSLAMTGGVWGNQPQH
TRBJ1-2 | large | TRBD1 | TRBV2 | ASRGDRNYGYT
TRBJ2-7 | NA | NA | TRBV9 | ASSVVGDGSYEQY
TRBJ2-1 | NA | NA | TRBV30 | AWAGNARYNEQF
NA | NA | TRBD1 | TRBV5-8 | ASSFRQGRSYEQY
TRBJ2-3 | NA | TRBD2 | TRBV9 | ASSVGTSSTDTQY
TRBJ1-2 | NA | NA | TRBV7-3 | ASTQSREYGYT
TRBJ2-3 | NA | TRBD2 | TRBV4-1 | ASSQEPSGGWDTQY
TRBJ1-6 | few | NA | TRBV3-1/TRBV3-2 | AASTPLH
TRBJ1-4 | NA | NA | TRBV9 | ASSGIGGEKLF
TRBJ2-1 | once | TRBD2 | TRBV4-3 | ASSQDLSGGLHEQF
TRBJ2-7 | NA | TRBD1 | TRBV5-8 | ASSPPRTGDNYEQY
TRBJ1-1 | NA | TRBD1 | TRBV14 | ASSSGTGMNTEAF
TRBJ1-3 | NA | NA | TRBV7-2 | ASSLGVPGNTIY
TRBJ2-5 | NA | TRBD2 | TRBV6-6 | ASAFTQRGTETQY
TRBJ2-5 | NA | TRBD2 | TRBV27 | ASSLHPPGLAGASGTQY
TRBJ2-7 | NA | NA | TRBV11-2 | ASTPRDGRPEQY
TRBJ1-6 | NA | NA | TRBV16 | ASRIEGLTYNSPLH
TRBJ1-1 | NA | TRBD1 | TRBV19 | ASSMGTGYTEAF
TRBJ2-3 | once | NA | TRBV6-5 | ASSYDPADTQY
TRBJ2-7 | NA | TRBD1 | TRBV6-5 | ASSYGQGVEQY
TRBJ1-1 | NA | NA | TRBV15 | ATSRSRDQRPEAF